Listed below are T cell receptor beta chains from one sample, sequenced in a study of blood T cell repertoires in COVID-19. The protocol was immunoSEQ multiplex PCR, while the TCRdb copy is restricted to in-frame clones and leaves out a portion. The sample yields some 300,000 clones, 70% to 90% seen once. The sequenced material came from PBMCs or T cells enriched from blood (not recorded which). Receptors were obtained from a woman aged 40 to 55 who had recovered from COVID-19. CDR3s include the opening cysteine and the closing phenylalanine or tryptophan. A D gene is named only where the DNA matches it firmly. The listing skips clone size in some rows; elsewhere it reads once, few, many or a size class.

once,TRBV4-1,TRBJ2-1,NA,TGCGCCAGCAGCCTTCTAGCTCCCGGGGGCAATGAGCAGTTCTTC,CASSLLAPGGNEQFF
NA,TRBV27,TRBJ2-7,TRBD2,TGTGCCAGCAGTAGTACTAGCGACCGCTCCTACGAGCAGTACTTC,CASSSTSDRSYEQYF
once,TRBV4-1,TRBJ1-1,TRBD1,TGCGCCAGCAGCCAAGCCGGGACAGCGATGAACACTGAAGCTTTCTTT,CASSQAGTAMNTEAFF
NA,TRBV19,TRBJ1-5,NA,TGTGCCAGTACGGGCGGGGATGGCAATCAGCCCCAGCATTTT,CASTGGDGNQPQHF
NA,TRBV4-1,TRBJ2-5,NA,TGCGCCAGCAGCCAAAATACAGGTTACCAAGAGACCCAGTACTTC,CASSQNTGYQETQYF
NA,TRBV7-9,TRBJ1-2,TRBD1,TGTGCCAGCAGCTCATCAGGGGGCCGGAACTATGGCTACACCTTC,CASSSSGGRNYGYTF
NA,TRBV6-5,TRBJ1-6,NA,TGTGCCAGCAGTTACGAGGGGAGGGGTCCCCTCCACTTT,CASSYEGRGPLHF
NA,TRBV25-1,TRBJ2-7,TRBD1,TGTGCCAGCAGTGAGTTGGGACAGGGGGCGCCCGAGCAGTACTTC,CASSELGQGAPEQYF
NA,TRBV9,TRBJ2-5,TRBD2,TGTGCCAGCAGCGTAGGGGAGGGTAGAATTCAAGAGTCCCAGTACTTC,CASSVGEGRIQESQYF
NA,TRBV11-2,TRBJ2-7,NA,TGTGCCAGCAGCTTAGATCGTGGGCTTGGGTATGGCGAGCAGTACTTC,CASSLDRGLGYGEQYF
few,TRBV29-1,TRBJ2-1,NA,TGCAGCGTTGAAGATATAGATTACAATGAGCAGTTCTTC,CSVEDIDYNEQFF
NA,TRBV27,TRBJ2-1,NA,TGTGCCAGCAGTTTACGGTCGTCGAACGCCAATGAGCAGTTCTTC,CASSLRSSNANEQFF
NA,TRBV5-1,TRBJ2-3,NA,TGCGCCAGCAGCCGATCCGGGACAAACACAGATACGCAGTATTTT,CASSRSGTNTDTQYF
NA,TRBV5-4,TRBJ2-7,TRBD1,TGTGCCAGCAGCTGGAGACAGGGGGCGGGGGAGCAGTACTTC,CASSWRQGAGEQYF
NA,TRBV6-5,TRBJ1-1,NA,TGTGCCAGCAGTTACTCAACACATACAGGGCTACTTGAAGCTTTCTTT,CASSYSTHTGLLEAFF
NA,TRBV7-9,TRBJ2-7,TRBD2,TGTGCCAGCAGCTTAGTGGGCCAGCGGGGCGAGCAGTACTTC,CASSLVGQRGEQYF
once,TRBV27,TRBJ2-7,NA,TGTGCCAGCAGTCCGCTAGGGGGTACCGAGCAGTACTTC,CASSPLGGTEQYF
NA,TRBV7-2,TRBJ2-5,NA,TGTGCCAGCAGCTTAGAGGCGAGCGGGTCCGGGACCCAGTACTTC,CASSLEASGSGTQYF
NA,TRBV11-3,TRBJ2-3,NA,TGTGCCAGCAGCTTAGGCGGTATTCGGAGTGCTAGCACAGATACGCAGTATTTT,CASSLGGIRSASTDTQYF
NA,TRBV6-5,TRBJ1-5,TRBD1,TGTGCCAGCCAGGACAGGCCCTATCAGCCCCAGCATTTT,CASQDRPYQPQHF
NA,TRBV5-5,TRBJ1-5,NA,TGTGCCAGCTCTGGGGAGGGGGGACAGCCCCAGCATTTT,CASSGEGGQPQHF
NA,TRBV4-3,TRBJ2-2,NA,TGCGCCAGCAGCCAAGATCGAGGTACCGGGGAGCTGTTTTTT,CASSQDRGTGELFF
NA,TRBV7-9,TRBJ1-1,NA,TGTGCCAGCAGCGAGGCTTGGGGCCCGGGCACTGAAGCTTTCTTT,CASSEAWGPGTEAFF
once,TRBV28,TRBJ2-4,NA,TGTGCCAGCGCCCCCCTCGGGGGAACCCTAGCCAAAAACATTCAGTACTTC,CASAPLGGTLAKNIQYF
NA,TRBV19,TRBJ2-2,NA,TGTGCCAGTAGTAGAGGCCAGGGTGGGATCGGGGAGCTGTTTTTT,CASSRGQGGIGELFF
NA,TRBV5-4,TRBJ2-7,NA,TGTGCCAGCAGCTTGGCCGCGGGGCGCTCCTACGAGCAGTACTTC,CASSLAAGRSYEQYF
NA,TRBV9,TRBJ2-3,NA,TGTGCCAGCAGCGAGGCGTTGCGGGCGGGGACAGATACGCAGTATTTT,CASSEALRAGTDTQYF
NA,TRBV28,TRBJ2-3,NA,TGTGCCAGCAGTCTGGGTCGGGCAGATACGCAGTATTTT,CASSLGRADTQYF
NA,TRBV27,TRBJ1-2,TRBD1,TGTGCCAGCAGTTTCGTTGACAGGGACGTCGATGGCTACACCTTC,CASSFVDRDVDGYTF
few,TRBV9,TRBJ2-1,TRBD2,TGTGCCAGCAGCCAACCGGGACTGACTACGGGGGGGCGTTACAATGAGCAGTTCTTC,CASSQPGLTTGGRYNEQFF
NA,TRBV7-2,TRBJ2-2,NA,TGTGCCAGCAGCGGCGACAGGCTCGAGAACACCGGGGAGCTGTTTTTT,CASSGDRLENTGELFF
NA,TRBV9,TRBJ2-1,TRBD2,TGTGCCAGCAGCGTAGGAGGGGCGGGAGAGGTTGAGCAGTTCTTC,CASSVGGAGEVEQFF
NA,TRBV12-3/TRBV12-4,TRBJ1-5,NA,TGTGCCAGCAGCCGAATTGGAGAGCCCCAGCATTTT,CASSRIGEPQHF
NA,TRBV11-3,TRBJ2-2,NA,TGTGCCAGCACACCGCCCAGGGGAACCGGGGAGCTGTTTTTT,CASTPPRGTGELFF
NA,TRBV4-3,TRBJ1-6,NA,TGCGCCAGCAGCCAAGGTGTGACTTCCCCATTTTGGACCCTCCACTTT,CASSQGVTSPFWTLHF
NA,TRBV27,TRBJ1-2,TRBD1,TGTGCCAGCAGGCCACAGGGGATCGATGGCTACACCTTC,CASRPQGIDGYTF
NA,TRBV11-1,TRBJ2-7,TRBD1,TGTGCCAGCAGCTTGGTCGGACAGGGGGCATCCGAGCAGTACTTC,CASSLVGQGASEQYF
once,TRBV30,TRBJ1-3,NA,TGTGCCTGGAGGTCGGCCGGGGGGGCTGGAAACACCATATATTTT,CAWRSAGGAGNTIYF
once,TRBV24-1,TRBJ1-2,NA,TGTGCCACCAGTGATCAGATTAACTACGGCTACACCTTC,CATSDQINYGYTF
NA,TRBV5-8,TRBJ2-5,TRBD2,TGTGCCAGCAGCTTACACAGCGGGGGCGGGGAGACCCAGTACTTC,CASSLHSGGGETQYF
NA,TRBV24-1,TRBJ2-1,TRBD2,TGTGCCACCAGTGGTGGGACTAGCGGGGACAATGAGCAGTTCTTC,CATSGGTSGDNEQFF
NA,TRBV7-9,TRBJ1-1,NA,TGTGCCCCCTCGGCCAGGGAGGGCACTGAAGCTTTCTTT,CAPSAREGTEAFF
NA,TRBV19,TRBJ1-2,NA,TGTGCCAGTACCCCTGAGGGAGTCTATGGCTACACCTTC,CASTPEGVYGYTF
NA,TRBV28,TRBJ2-5,TRBD1,TGTGCCAGCAGTCCTCATACAGGGGTGGGCGAGACCCAGTACTTC,CASSPHTGVGETQYF
NA,TRBV28,TRBJ1-2,NA,TGTGCCAGCAGTGCAAGGGGCGGAGGCTACACCTTC,CASSARGGGYTF
NA,TRBV9,TRBJ1-2,NA,TGTGCCAGCAGTATTGGGCCAACTAACTATGGCTACACCTTC,CASSIGPTNYGYTF
NA,TRBV27,TRBJ2-7,NA,TGTGCCAGCAGTCCCCCAGGGTTCCACGAGCAGTACTTC,CASSPPGFHEQYF
NA,TRBV30,TRBJ1-1,NA,TGTGCCTGGACCTCCCGAAAGGGGACTGAAGCTTTCTTT,CAWTSRKGTEAFF
NA,TRBV27,TRBJ2-7,TRBD2,TGTGCCAGCAGTTTCGGGGGGAGCTCCTACGAGCAGTACTTC,CASSFGGSSYEQYF
NA,TRBV5-6,TRBJ1-1,NA,TGTGCCAGCAGCTTCTCGGCAGGGAGGGACACTGAAGCTTTCTTT,CASSFSAGRDTEAFF
NA,TRBV24-1,TRBJ2-3,TRBD2,TGTGCCACCGGGGCGGGAGTTGGATTGGGCACAGATACGCAGTATTTT,CATGAGVGLGTDTQYF
few,TRBV7-9,TRBJ2-7,NA,TGTGCCAGCAGCTCCCAGACGGGAAGGAGCTCCTACGAGCAGTACTTC,CASSSQTGRSSYEQYF
NA,TRBV4-3,TRBJ2-7,NA,TGCGCCAGCAGCCAATTCAGGGGTACCTACGAGCAGTACTTC,CASSQFRGTYEQYF
NA,TRBV29-1,TRBJ2-3,NA,TGCAGCGTTAACAGGGCAGATACGCAGTATTTT,CSVNRADTQYF
NA,TRBV7-3,TRBJ2-5,NA,TGTGCCAGCAGCTTACTAGGAGGGACGGTCTCACAAGAGGTCCAGTACTTC,CASSLLGGTVSQEVQYF
NA,TRBV7-3,TRBJ2-1,TRBD2,TGTGCCAGCAGCGAGGGACTAGCGGGATTTCGTGAGCAGTTCTTC,CASSEGLAGFREQFF
NA,TRBV6-1,TRBJ2-3,TRBD1,TGTGCCAGCAGTGGTGGGGTCTCCGCGGGACAGGCCCTCTCAGATACGCAGTATTTT,CASSGGVSAGQALSDTQYF
once,TRBV7-2,TRBJ2-2,NA,TGTGCCAGCAGCTTAAGGTTGGCGGGGATTACCGGGGAGCTGTTTTTT,CASSLRLAGITGELFF
NA,TRBV23-1,TRBJ1-1,TRBD1,TGCGCCCAACGGACAGGAATGAACACTGAAGCTTTCTTT,CAQRTGMNTEAFF